The present entry profiles one TCR beta chain with its context. Its antigen remains unidentified. The record originates from a study of shared clonotypes between healthy human individuals. Study-wide points: Memory subsets generally showed smaller estimated richness than naive subsets did.

This CDR3 has 14 amino acids. Germline V lookup: CDR1 SGDLS, CDR2 YYNGEE. Trimming shortened V by 0 bases and J by 2 bases, and 7 bases separated the two germline ends. It was across several immunoSEQ plates that each subset's genomic DNA was evenly split. Method: immunoSEQ multiplex PCR; TCRdb's copy keeps in-frame clones and lacks some. The table shows 2,100,000 or so clones, with nearly 97% occurring only once. The sequence was obtained from a man aged 18 to 29 in good health. The rearrangement links TRBV9 to TRBJ2-3; D ambiguous. The sequencing input was naive CD4+ T cells sorted from blood. Subset noted: CD45RA+ positively selected. CDR3 in amino acids: CASSVGPHTDTQYF. The DNA for the CDR3 is TGTGCCAGCAGCGTAGGACCCCACACAGATACGCAGTATTTT.